This T cell receptor beta chain is from a study of human T cells and chemical hapten exposure. Whole-study context: The study patch tested 0.01% DPC on the upper back and read results at 6 days. Small pooled library volume differences mainly caused per-sample TCR yield variation.

Specified time point: pre-sensitization, week 0. Treatment in this sample: therapeutic diphenylcyclopropenone sensitization with weekly scalp DPC. Study observations and caveats: TCRs whose frequency exceeded 1 in 1000 remained the same following DPC sensitization.

CDR1 is SQVTM and CDR2 is ANQGSEA in the germline V gene. This CDR3 comprises 16 residues. V trimming: 6 bases; J trimming: 3 bases; junction bases outside the gene matches: 14. TCRdb independently ran MiXCR on the RACE reads; one entry per CDR3 protein. Of 250,000 or so distinct CDR3 sequences listed, roughly 7.4% were seen once; the top ten hold roughly 1.2%. In its sample, this clonotype was seen a few times. What it binds is not known. The receptor comes from a man aged 18 to 29 with alopecia areata. Some clones in this sample may be carry-over from other donors' samples. V is TRBV29-1 and J is TRBJ2-1, with 7 bases fitting TRBD2. The sequencing here drew on whole blood, taken in connection with sensitization to the hapten diphenylcyclopropenone (DPC). The CDR3 coding sequence is TGCAGCGTCTCGATGCAAGCTAGCGGTTTCTACAATGAGCAGTTCTTC. It encodes CSVSMQASGFYNEQFF.